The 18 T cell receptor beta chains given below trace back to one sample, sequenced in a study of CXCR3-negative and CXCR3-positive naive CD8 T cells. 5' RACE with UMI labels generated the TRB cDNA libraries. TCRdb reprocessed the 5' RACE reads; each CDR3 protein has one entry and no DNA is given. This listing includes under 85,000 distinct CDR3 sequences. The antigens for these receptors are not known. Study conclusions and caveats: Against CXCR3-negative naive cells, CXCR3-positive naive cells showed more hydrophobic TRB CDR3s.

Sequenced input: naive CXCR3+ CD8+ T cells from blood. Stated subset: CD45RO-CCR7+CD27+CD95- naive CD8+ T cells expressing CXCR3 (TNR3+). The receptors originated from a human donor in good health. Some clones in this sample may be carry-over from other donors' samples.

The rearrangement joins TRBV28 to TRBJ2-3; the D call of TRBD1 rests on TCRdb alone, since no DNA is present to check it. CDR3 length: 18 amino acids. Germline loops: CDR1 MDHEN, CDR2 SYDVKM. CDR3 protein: CASSSYRIEQGGADTQYF.

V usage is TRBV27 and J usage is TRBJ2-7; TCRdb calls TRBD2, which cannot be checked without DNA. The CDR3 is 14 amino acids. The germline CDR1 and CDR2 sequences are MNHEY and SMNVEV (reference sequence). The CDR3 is CASSLGGEAHEQYF.

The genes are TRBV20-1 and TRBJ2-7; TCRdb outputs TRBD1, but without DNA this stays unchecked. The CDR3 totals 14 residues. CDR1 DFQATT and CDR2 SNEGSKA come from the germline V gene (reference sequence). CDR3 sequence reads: CSANPRDRSYEQYF.

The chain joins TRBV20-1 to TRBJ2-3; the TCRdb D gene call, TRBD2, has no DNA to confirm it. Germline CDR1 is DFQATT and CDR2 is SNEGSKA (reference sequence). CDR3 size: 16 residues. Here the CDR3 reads CSARVQGLARRDTQYF.

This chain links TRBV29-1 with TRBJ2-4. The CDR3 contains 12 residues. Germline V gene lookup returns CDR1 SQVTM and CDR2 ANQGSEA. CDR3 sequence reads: CSVAYGMNIQYF.

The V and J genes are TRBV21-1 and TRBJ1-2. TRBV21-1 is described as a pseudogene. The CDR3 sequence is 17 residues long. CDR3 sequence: CASSKDEDPGEDWGYTF.

The CDR3 spells CASSSQIRSPLHF. The chain combines TRBV7-3 with TRBJ1-6. The CDR3 contains 13 residues. Germline values: CDR1 SGHTA, CDR2 FQGTGA.

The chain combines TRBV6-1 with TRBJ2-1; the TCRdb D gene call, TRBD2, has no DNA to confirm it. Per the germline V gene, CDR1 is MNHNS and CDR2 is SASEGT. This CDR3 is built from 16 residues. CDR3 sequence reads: CASSKVGLADYNEQFF.

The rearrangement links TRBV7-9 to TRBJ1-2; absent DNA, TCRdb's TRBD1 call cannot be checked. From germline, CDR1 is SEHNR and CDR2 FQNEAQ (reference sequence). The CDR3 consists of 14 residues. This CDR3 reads CASSLLGGDYGYTF.

The CDR3 loop reads CASSHLTATDTQYF. The rearrangement joins TRBV14 to TRBJ2-3. This CDR3 contains 14 residues. The germline CDR1 and CDR2 sequences are SGHDN and FVKESK.

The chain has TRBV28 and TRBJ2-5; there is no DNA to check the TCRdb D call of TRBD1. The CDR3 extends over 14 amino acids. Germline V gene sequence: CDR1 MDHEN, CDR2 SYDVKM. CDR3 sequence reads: CASGGRAAQETQYF.

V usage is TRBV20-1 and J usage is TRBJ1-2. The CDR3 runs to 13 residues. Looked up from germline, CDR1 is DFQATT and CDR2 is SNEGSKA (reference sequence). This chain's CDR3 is CSARPRENYGYTF.

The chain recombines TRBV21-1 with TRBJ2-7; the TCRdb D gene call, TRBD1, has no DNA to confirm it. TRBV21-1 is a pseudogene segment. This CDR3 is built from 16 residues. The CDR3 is CASSKEFRGVRYEQYF.

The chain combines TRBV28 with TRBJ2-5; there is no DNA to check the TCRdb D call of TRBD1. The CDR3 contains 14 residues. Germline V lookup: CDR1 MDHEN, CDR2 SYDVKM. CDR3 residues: CASSFFGGQETQYF.

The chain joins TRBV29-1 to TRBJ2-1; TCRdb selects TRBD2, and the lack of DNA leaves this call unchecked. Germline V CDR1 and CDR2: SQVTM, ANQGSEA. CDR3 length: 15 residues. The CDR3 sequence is CSAERGVYSYNEQFF.

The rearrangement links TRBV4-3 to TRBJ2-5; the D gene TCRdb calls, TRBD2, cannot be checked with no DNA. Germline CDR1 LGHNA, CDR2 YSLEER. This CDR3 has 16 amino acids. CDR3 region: CASSQDSAGRGETQYF.

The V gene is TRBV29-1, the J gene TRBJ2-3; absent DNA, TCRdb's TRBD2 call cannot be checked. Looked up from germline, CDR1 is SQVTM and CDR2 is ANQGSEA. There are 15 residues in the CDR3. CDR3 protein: CSVPLAGGSTDTQYF.

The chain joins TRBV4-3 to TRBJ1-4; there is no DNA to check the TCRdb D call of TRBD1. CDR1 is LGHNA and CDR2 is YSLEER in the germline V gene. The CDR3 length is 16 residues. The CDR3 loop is CASSQELGLRGEKLFF.